This T cell receptor (beta chain) emerged from a study of TIL therapy for anti-PD-1-resistant metastatic lung cancer. Sample time point: pre-treatment sample, taken before nivolumab and TIL therapy. Sequencing used immunoSEQ v3. Here immunoSEQ multiplex PCR was the method, and the copy in TCRdb shows in-frame clones only, minus some. The table has about 59,000 clones, 73% seen once. Study results and limitations: Patients were highly selected, enriched for treatment-naive, never-smoker and oncogene-addicted cases. The baseline peripheral repertoire was partially replaced by infused TIL clonotypes that later decayed.

Concerning this clone itself: The antigen is not known.

This CDR3 has 14 amino acids. V lost 5 bases to trimming and J lost 9 bases; unmatched junction nucleotides: 10. Germline CDR1 is LNHDA and CDR2 is SQIVND (reference sequence). The source is a person aged 25 to 85 with non-small cell lung cancer. This chain joins TRBV19 and TRBJ2-3; 8 nucleotides match TRBD2. This sample comprised blood, obtained at baseline. Here the CDR3 reads CASSRGLDRGTQYF. The CDR3 bases are TGTGCCAGTAGTCGGGGACTAGACAGAGGAACGCAGTATTTT.